Sequencing of this T cell receptor (beta chain) was carried out in a study of blood T cells in healthy people across ages. About the study: About one barcoded beta molecule per two T cells was captured by template switching.

Next came a second PCR, run for roughly 6 to 11 cycles, which used a sample-barcoded 5' primer along with a J-beta primer mix. Each cDNA molecule was tagged by a template-switch adaptor that had 12 random nucleotides. TCRdb independently ran MiXCR on the 5' RACE reads; one entry per CDR3 protein. Among hundreds of thousands of distinct CDR3 sequences listed, around three fifths were seen once. Every donor contributed roughly 10 milliliters of peripheral blood by blood draw. Per sample, a minimum of 6 million PBMCs were isolated. Germline-derived CDR1 and CDR2 are MGHDK and SYGVNS. CDR3 length equals 17 residues.

The chain employs TRBV25-1 and TRBJ2-7, with TRBD1 matching over 8 bases. The J call is in doubt because the DNA end fits TRBJ2-5 better. Sequencing was performed on blood. The receptor comes from a man in his 60s in good health. CDR3: CASSEYPDREEEETQYF. CDR3 DNA sequence: TGTGCCAGCAGTGAATATCCGGACAGGGAGGAGGAAGAGACCCAGTACTTC.